This T cell receptor beta chain was recorded in a study of shared clonotypes between healthy human individuals. Study context: Three plates each covered CD4 naive and memory; CD8 naive two, CD8 memory one.

Naivety among CD8 cells was defined by CD45RO negativity and positive CCR7 selection, thereby excluding terminally differentiated effector memory CD45RA+ cells. Study findings and constraints: As a rule, naive subsets had a larger estimated richness than memory subsets. It was the non-shared clonotypes that had lower generation probabilities than clonotypes shared by all four donors.

In regard to this clone: The antigen is not known.

Looked up from germline, CDR1 is SGHDT and CDR2 is YYEEEE. This CDR3 contains 14 residues. V was clipped by 0 bases and J by 4 bases, with 10 bases between them. Genomic DNA per cell subset filled all wells of several immunoSEQ plates. Clones were read by immunoSEQ multiplex PCR, and TCRdb kept only the in-frame ones, dropping some. The data contain about 2.1 million clones, around 93% of them singletons. The sample comprised naive CD8+ T cells from PBMCs. The J gene is TRBJ1-2, the V gene TRBV5-6; no definite D call. The clonotype comes from a man aged 18-30 years in good health. Some clones in this sample may be carry-over from other donors' samples. CDR3 coding DNA: TGTGCCAGCAGCTTGGCCGAGGTTTCCTATGGCTACACCTTC. Translating gives CASSLAEVSYGYTF. The variable domain in full, with the rest retrieved from reference TRBV5-6 and TRBJ1-2, is DAGVTQSPTHLIKTRGQQVTLRCSPKSGHDTVSWYQQALGQGPQFIFQYYEEEERQRGNFPDRFSGHQFPNYSSELNVNALLLGDSALYLCASSLAEVSYGYTFGSGTRLTVV.